One and the same sample provided the 13 T cell receptor beta chains below, sequenced in a study of shared clonotypes between healthy human individuals. Measured with immunoSEQ multiplex PCR; TCRdb has only the in-frame clones, and not every one. Here the sample spans 2 million to 2.5 million clones, roughly 93% being singletons. The sample was naive CD4+ T cells from PBMCs. Specified subset: CD45RA+ positively selected. The receptor set was obtained from a man between 18 and 29 years old in good health. Some clones in this sample may be carry-over from other donors' samples.

This chain connects TRBV5-1 to TRBJ2-1; D is ambiguous. The CDR3 extends over 16 amino acids. Germline V CDR1 and CDR2: SGHRS, YFSETQ. Trimming took 3 bases from V and 2 from J, leaving 15 bases between them. The CDR3 region has the DNA TGCGCCAGCAGCTCCATGATCGCCTCCCCCTACAATGAGCAGTTCTTC. It encodes CASSSMIASPYNEQFF.

There are a few counts of this clone. This chain uses TRBV20-1 with TRBJ1-1; D is ambiguous. Germline lookup yields CDR1 DFQATT and CDR2 SNEGSKA (reference sequence). CDR3 length: 10 amino acids. CDR3 sequence (DNA): TGCGGCCAAAGGAACACTGAAGCTTTCTTT. It specifies CGQRNTEAFF.

V usage is TRBV19 and J usage is TRBJ2-1; no clear D. The V gene's germline CDR1 is LNHDA and CDR2 SQIVND (reference sequence). V lost 5 bases, J lost 7 bases, and 12 bases lay in between. The CDR3 sequence is 13 residues long. CDR3 nucleotide sequence: TGTGCCAGTAGTCCCCGGAAACAGAATGAGCAGTTCTTC. This sequence encodes CASSPRKQNEQFF.

Of note for this clone: Other DNA sequences within the sample encode an identical CDR3. The genes are TRBV7-3 and TRBJ2-7; TRBD1 agrees at 9 bases. After removal of 2 bases from V and 4 bases from J, the junction contained 3 bases not matched to a gene. Germline V CDR1 and CDR2: SGHTA, FQGTGA. CDR3 length: 14 residues. Here the CDR3 DNA reads TGTGCCAGCAGCTTAGGGACAGGGCCATACGAGCAGTACTTC. Encoded protein: CASSLGTGPYEQYF.

This clone was found once. J is TRBJ2-2 and V is TRBV7-3; D not resolved. The length of the CDR3 is 14 residues. From germline, CDR1 is SGHTA and CDR2 FQGTGA. The V and J ends lost 2 bases and 6 bases respectively, with 10 bases between them. The CDR3 coding sequence is TGTGCCAGCAGCTTACTGGGAAGTGCCGGGGAGCTGTTTTTT. Its translation is CASSLLGSAGELFF. Full variable domain (rest looked up from reference TRBV7-3 and TRBJ2-2): GAGVSQTPSNKVTEKGKYVELRCDPISGHTALYWYRQSLGQGPEFLIYFQGTGAADDSGLPNDRFFAVRPEGSVSTLKIQRTERGDSAVYLCASSLLGSAGELFFGEGSRLTVL.

The gene calls are TRBV6-5 and TRBJ1-5; D remains unclear. This CDR3 region has 15 residues. CDR1 is MNHEY and CDR2 is SVGAGI in the germline V gene. V lost 0 bases, J lost 3 bases, and 9 bases lay in between. CDR3 protein: CASSYSMGANQPQHF. CDR3 nucleotide sequence: TGTGCCAGCAGTTACTCGATGGGAGCCAATCAGCCCCAGCATTTT.

The rearrangement links TRBV28 to TRBJ1-2; perhaps TRBD1 as D (5 bases). The V gene's germline CDR1 is MDHEN and CDR2 SYDVKM. The V end was cut by 5 bases, the J end by 4 bases, with 17 bases between. This CDR3 is built from 15 residues. The CDR3 DNA reads TGTGCCAGCAGTCAGCGACAGCCCGTGGGCTATGGCTACACCTTC. It specifies CASSQRQPVGYGYTF.

The chain is built from TRBV5-4 and TRBJ2-3, with D perhaps TRBD1 (6 bases). Germline V gives CDR1 SGHNT, CDR2 YYREEE (reference sequence). This CDR3 is built from 13 residues. Trimming shortened V by 4 bases and J by 3 bases, and 9 bases separated the two germline ends. CDR3 bases: TGTGCCAGCAGCCAGGACAGTACAGATACGCAGTATTTT. Its translation: CASSQDSTDTQYF.

This chain uses TRBV4-2 with TRBJ2-7; D ambiguous. Germline V gives CDR1 LGHNA, CDR2 YNFKEQ. This CDR3 has 14 amino acids. V lost 0 bases, J lost 3 bases, and 9 bases lay in between. The chain's CDR3 is CASSQEATHYEQYF. For the CDR3, the DNA is TGTGCCAGCAGCCAAGAGGCTACCCACTACGAGCAGTACTTC.

This clone was recorded once. The chain links TRBV6-6 to TRBJ2-7, with TRBD1 as a possible D gene (6 bases). Germline V gives CDR1 MNHNY, CDR2 SVGAGI (reference sequence). This CDR3 is 15 amino acids long. Trimming stripped 6 bases from V and 4 bases from J, with 19 bases between. The CDR3 sequence: CASSQIPDRRYEQYF. CDR3 DNA sequence: TGTGCCAGCAGCCAGATCCCTGACAGGAGATACGAGCAGTACTTC.

The chain is built from TRBV14 and TRBJ2-3; 7 positions agree with TRBD1. This CDR3 has 14 residues. V gave up 4 bases and J gave up 6 bases; unmatched junction bases: 7. CDR1 is SGHDN and CDR2 is FVKESK in the germline V gene. The chain's CDR3 is CASSLSRGGDTQYF. CDR3 bases: TGTGCCAGCAGCCTTTCAAGAGGGGGCGATACGCAGTATTTT.

The gene calls are TRBV13 and TRBJ2-1; either TRBD1 or TRBD2 may supply D (5 bases each). V shed 6 bases and J shed 4 bases, with 13 bases lying between them. The germline CDR1 and CDR2 sequences are PRHDT and FYEKMQ (reference sequence). The CDR3 runs 14 residues. As DNA, the CDR3 is TGTGCCAGCAGAGGTCGGGGCAGGTACAATGAGCAGTTCTTC. It encodes CASRGRGRYNEQFF.

The V and J genes are TRBV11-2 and TRBJ2-5; D may be TRBD2 (6 bases). V shed 0 bases and J shed 7 bases, with 12 bases lying between them. The length of the CDR3 is 14 residues. Germline loops: CDR1 SGHAT, CDR2 FQNNGV. For the CDR3, the DNA is TGTGCCAGCAGCTTAGACGGGGGAAGAAGGACCCAGTACTTC. It specifies CASSLDGGRRTQYF.